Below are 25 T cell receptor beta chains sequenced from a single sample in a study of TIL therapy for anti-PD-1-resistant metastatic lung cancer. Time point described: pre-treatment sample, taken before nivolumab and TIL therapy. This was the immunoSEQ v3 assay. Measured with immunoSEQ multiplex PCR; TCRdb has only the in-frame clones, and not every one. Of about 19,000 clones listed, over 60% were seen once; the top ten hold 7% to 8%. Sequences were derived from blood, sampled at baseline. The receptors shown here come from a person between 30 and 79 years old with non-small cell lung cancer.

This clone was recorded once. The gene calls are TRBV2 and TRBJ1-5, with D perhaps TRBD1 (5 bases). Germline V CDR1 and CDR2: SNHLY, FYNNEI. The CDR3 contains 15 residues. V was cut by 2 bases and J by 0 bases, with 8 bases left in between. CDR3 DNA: TGTGCCAGCAGTGAAAGCAGGGCTAGCAATCAGCCCCAGCATTTT. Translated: CASSESRASNQPQHF.

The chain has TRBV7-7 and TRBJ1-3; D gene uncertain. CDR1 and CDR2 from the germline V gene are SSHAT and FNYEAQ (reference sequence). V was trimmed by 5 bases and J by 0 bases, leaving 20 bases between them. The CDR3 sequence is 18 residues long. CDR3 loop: CASSRARRRSFSGNTIYF. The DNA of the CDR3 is TGTGCCAGCAGCCGAGCCCGCAGACGGTCCTTCTCTGGAAACACCATATATTTT.

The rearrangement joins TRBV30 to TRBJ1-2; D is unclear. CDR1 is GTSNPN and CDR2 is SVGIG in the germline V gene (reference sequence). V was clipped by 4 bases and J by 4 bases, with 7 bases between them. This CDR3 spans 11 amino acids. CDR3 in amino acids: CAWTRSYGYTF. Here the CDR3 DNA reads TGTGCCTGGACTCGGAGCTATGGCTACACCTTC.

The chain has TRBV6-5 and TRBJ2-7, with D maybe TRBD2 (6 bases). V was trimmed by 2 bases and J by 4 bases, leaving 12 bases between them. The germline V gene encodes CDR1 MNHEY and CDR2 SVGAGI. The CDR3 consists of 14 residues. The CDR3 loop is CASSYGRAGYEQYF. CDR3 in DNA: TGTGCCAGCAGTTACGGGCGGGCGGGGTACGAGCAGTACTTC.

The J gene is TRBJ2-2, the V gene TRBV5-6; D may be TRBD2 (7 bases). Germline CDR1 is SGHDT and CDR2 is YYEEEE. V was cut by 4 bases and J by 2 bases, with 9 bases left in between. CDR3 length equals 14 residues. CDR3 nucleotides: TGTGCCAGCAGCAGGGGGGGAAACACCGGGGAGCTGTTTTTT. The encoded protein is CASSRGGNTGELFF.

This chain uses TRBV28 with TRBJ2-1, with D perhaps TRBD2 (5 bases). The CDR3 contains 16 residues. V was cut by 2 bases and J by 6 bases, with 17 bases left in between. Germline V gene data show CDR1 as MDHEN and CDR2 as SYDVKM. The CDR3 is CASSLGQTLRGNEQFF. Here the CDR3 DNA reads TGTGCCAGCAGTTTAGGGCAGACTCTACGGGGCAATGAGCAGTTCTTC. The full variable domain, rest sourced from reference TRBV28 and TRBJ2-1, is DVKVTQSSRYLVKRTGEKVFLECVQDMDHENMFWYRQDPGLGLRLIYFSYDVKMKEKGDIPEGYSVSREKKERFSLILESASTNQTSMYLCASSLGQTLRGNEQFFGPGTRLTVL.

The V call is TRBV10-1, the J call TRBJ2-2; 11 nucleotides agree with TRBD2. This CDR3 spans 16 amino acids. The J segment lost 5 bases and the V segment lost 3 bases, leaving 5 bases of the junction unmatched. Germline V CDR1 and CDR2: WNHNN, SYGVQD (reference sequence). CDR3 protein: CASSDLAGGRTGELFF. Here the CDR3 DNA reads TGCGCCAGCAGTGACCTAGCGGGGGGAAGAACCGGGGAGCTGTTTTTT.

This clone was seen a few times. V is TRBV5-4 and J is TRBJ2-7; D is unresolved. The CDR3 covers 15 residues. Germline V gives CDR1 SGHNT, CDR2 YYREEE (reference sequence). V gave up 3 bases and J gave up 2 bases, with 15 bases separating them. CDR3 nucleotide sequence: TGTGCCAGCAGCTCCCCTACGGCAAATCCCTACGAGCAGTACTTC. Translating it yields CASSSPTANPYEQYF.

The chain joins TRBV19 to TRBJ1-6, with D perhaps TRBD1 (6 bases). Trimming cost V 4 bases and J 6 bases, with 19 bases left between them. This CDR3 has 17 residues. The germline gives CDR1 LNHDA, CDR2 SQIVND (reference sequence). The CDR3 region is CASSTQTGGSLNSPLHF. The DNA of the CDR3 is TGTGCCAGTAGTACCCAGACAGGCGGAAGCCTTAATTCACCCCTCCACTTT.

CDR3 in amino acids: CASSLTSLGGEQFF. CDR3 bases: TGCGCCAGCAGCTTGACTAGCCTGGGGGGTGAGCAGTTCTTC. V gene TRBV5-1 combines with J gene TRBJ2-1; perhaps TRBD2 as D (6 bases). Trimming stripped 1 base from V and 9 bases from J, with 14 bases between. The CDR3 consists of 14 residues. Germline lookup yields CDR1 SGHRS and CDR2 YFSETQ.

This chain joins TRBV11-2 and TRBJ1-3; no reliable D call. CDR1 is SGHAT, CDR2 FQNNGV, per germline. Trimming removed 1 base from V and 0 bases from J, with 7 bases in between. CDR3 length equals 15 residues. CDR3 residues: CASSLGISSGNTIYF. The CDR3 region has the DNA TGTGCCAGCAGCTTAGGGATTAGCTCTGGAAACACCATATATTTT. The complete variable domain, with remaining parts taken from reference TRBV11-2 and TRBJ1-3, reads EAGVAQSPRYKIIEKRQSVAFWCNPISGHATLYWYQQILGQGPKLLIQFQNNGVVDDSQLPKDRFSAERLKGVDSTLKIQPAKLEDSAVYLCASSLGISSGNTIYFGEGSWLTVV.

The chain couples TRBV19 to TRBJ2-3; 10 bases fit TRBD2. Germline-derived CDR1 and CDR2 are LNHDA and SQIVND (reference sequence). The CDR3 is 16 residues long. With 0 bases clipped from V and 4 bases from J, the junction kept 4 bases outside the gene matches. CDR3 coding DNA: TGTGCCAGTAGTATAGAGCTAGCGGGAGTCCCAGATACGCAGTATTTT. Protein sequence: CASSIELAGVPDTQYF. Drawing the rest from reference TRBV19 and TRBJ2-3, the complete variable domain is DGGITQSPKYLFRKEGQNVTLSCEQNLNHDAMYWYRQDPGQGLRLIYYSQIVNDFQKGDIAEGYSVSREKKESFPLTVTSAQKNPTAFYLCASSIELAGVPDTQYFGPGTRLTVL.

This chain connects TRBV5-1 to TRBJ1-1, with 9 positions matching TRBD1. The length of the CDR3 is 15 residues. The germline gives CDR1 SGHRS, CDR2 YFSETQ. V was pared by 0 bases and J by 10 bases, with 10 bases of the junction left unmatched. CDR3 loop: CASSLEVGPGQGAFF. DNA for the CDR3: TGCGCCAGCAGCTTGGAAGTAGGACCGGGACAGGGAGCTTTCTTT.

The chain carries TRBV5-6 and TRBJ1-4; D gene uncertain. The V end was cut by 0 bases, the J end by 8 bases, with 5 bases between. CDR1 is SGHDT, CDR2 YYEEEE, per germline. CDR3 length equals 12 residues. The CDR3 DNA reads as TGTGCCAGCAGCTTGGTAGGGGAAAAACTGTTTTTT. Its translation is CASSLVGEKLFF.

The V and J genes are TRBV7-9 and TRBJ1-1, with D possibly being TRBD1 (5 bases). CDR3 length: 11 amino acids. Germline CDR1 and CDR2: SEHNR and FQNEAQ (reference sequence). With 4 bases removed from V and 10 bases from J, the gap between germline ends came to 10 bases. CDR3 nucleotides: TGTGCCAGCAGCTCCGGGACTACAGCTTTCTTT. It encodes CASSSGTTAFF.

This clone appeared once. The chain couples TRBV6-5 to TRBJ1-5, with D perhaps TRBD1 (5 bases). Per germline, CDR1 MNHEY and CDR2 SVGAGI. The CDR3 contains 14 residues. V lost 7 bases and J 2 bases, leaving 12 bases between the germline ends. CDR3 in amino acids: CASTMQGGNQPQHF. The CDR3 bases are TGTGCCAGCACCATGCAGGGAGGCAATCAGCCCCAGCATTTT.

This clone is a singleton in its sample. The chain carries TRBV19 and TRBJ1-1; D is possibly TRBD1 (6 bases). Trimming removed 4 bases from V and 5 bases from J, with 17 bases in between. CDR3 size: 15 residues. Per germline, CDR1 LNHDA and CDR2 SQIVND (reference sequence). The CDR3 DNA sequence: TGTGCCAGTAGTAACCCCGGGGGGGCAGAGACTGAAGCTTTCTTT. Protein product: CASSNPGGAETEAFF.

The CDR3 DNA is TGTGCCAGCAGCCTCCGGGACAGGGTGGGCAAAAACATTCAGTACTTC. It codes for CASSLRDRVGKNIQYF. The chain combines TRBV12-1 with TRBJ2-4; the table gives TRBD1 as D, unverified against the DNA. TRBV12-1 is recorded as a pseudogene. This CDR3 has 16 residues.

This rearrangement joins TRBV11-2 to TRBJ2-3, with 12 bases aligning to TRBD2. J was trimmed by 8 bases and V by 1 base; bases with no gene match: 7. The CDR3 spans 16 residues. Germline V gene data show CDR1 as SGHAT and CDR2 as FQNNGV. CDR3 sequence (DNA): TGTGCCAGCAGCTTAGGGACTAGCGGGAACTTAGGTACGCAGTATTTT. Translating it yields CASSLGTSGNLGTQYF.

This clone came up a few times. CDR3 bases: TGTGCCAGCAGGGTACAGAGCTCCTATAATTCACCCCTCCACTTT. It specifies CASRVQSSYNSPLHF. The chain uses TRBV27 and TRBJ1-6; D remains unclear. This CDR3 comprises 15 residues. Germline CDR1 and CDR2: MNHEY and SMNVEV (reference sequence). Trimming cost V 6 bases and J 0 bases, with 9 bases left between them.

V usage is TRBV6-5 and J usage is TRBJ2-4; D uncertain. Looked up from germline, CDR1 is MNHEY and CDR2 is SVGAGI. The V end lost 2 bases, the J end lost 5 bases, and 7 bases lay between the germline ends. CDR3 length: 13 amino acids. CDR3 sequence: CASSYDSQNIQYF. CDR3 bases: TGTGCCAGCAGTTACGATTCTCAAAACATTCAGTACTTC.

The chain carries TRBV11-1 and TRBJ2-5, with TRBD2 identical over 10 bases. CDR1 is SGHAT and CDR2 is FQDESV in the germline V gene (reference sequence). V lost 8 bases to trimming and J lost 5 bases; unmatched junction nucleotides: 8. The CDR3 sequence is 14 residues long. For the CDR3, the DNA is TGTGCCAGCGTCGGCAGCGGGGGGGTGGAGACCCAGTACTTC. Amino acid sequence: CASVGSGGVETQYF.

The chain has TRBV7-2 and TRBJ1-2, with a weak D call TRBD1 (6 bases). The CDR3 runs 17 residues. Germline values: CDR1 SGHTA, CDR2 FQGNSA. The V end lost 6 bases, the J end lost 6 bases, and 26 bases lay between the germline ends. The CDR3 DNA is TGTGCCAGCAGTCGGATACCCGACACGTCGGGGGGCCATGGCTACACCTTC. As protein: CASSRIPDTSGGHGYTF. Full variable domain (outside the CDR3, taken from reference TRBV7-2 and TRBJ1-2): GAGVSQSPSNKVTEKGKDVELRCDPISGHTALYWYRQSLGQGLEFLIYFQGNSAPDKSGLPSDRFSAERTGGSVSTLTIQRTQQEDSAVYLCASSRIPDTSGGHGYTFGSGTRLTVV.

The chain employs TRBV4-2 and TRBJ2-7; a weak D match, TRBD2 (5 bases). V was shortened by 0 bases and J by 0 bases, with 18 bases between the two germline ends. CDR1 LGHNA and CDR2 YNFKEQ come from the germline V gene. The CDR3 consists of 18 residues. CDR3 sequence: CASSQEFSQWGVSYEQYF. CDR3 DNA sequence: TGTGCCAGCAGCCAAGAATTCAGCCAGTGGGGAGTCTCCTACGAGCAGTACTTC.

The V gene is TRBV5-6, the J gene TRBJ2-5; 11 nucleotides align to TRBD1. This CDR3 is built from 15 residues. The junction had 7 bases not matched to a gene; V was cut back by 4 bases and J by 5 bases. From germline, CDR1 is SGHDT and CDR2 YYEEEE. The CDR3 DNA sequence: TGTGCCAGCAGCGTCGGGACAGGGGGTTGGGAGACCCAGTACTTC. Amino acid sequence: CASSVGTGGWETQYF.